This T cell receptor (beta chain) was retrieved from a study of CD8+ T cells in alopecia areata. Study-level information: After 6 to 18 months of tofacitinib, follow-up continued 6 months off drug. Study results and caveats: Persistence during tofacitinib was seen for many expanded lesional clones in scalp and blood. Especially in alopecia totalis/universalis, lesional scalp showed greater clonality than normal scalp did.

RNA, once extracted, was reverse transcribed into cDNA for use as the sequencing template. Using immunoSEQ multiplex PCR, the repertoire was profiled, and TCRdb retains in-frame clones only, with some absent. The table shows under 200,000 clones, with 60% to 75% occurring only once. Worth noting for this clone: Antigen specificity is unknown.

V lost 3 bases and J 7 bases, leaving 9 bases between the germline ends. The CDR3 extends over 11 amino acids. Germline lookup yields CDR1 GTSNPN and CDR2 SVGIG (reference sequence). Treatment given: oral pan-JAK inhibitor, 5-10 mg twice daily. Punch biopsies of lesional scalp, plus peripheral blood, were taken from alopecia areata patients. This clonotype was sampled from a human donor with alopecia areata. This specimen consisted of CD4+ T cells sorted from blood, obtained at week 24, from a patient treated with tofacitinib. The chain couples TRBV30 to TRBJ1-1; D uncertain. The CDR3 DNA sequence: TGTGCCTGGAGGGGGAGTCTTGAAGCTTTCTTT. It encodes CAWRGSLEAFF.